Below, one T cell receptor (beta chain) is given with its context. This clone was observed once. The target of this receptor is not known. No much larger clone is present one base from it, and per-base qualities are unavailable. The library relied on the immunoSEQ multiplex PCR assay. TCRdb provides this immuneACCESS table in a form limited to in-frame rearrangements. Some clones are lacking; in checked studies, under half of them reflect an unresolved V gene, and why the rest are absent is not known. The sample table lists 70,000 to 75,000 clones, roughly 92% of them with a count of one. Over 2% of the sample goes to the ten largest clones. The data were obtained in a study of T cell changes during pregnancy in multiple sclerosis (dated by TCRdb to the late 2010s). Broadly, across the study: The study examined how the T cell repertoire changed over the course of pregnancy in women with multiple sclerosis.

CDR1 and CDR2, per the germline V gene (reference sequence), are LNHDA and SQIVND. The CDR3 spans 17 residues, from the cysteine through the phenylalanine. Left in the record is the CDR3 DNA by itself, 51 bases read in frame from the first base. Trimming costs V 5 bases and J 0 bases, and their ends lie 14 bases apart. The sequence was obtained from a female donor in good health, enrolled as a control in a pregnancy study. This chain is built from TRBV19 and TRBJ1-6, with TRBD1 perhaps the D gene, on 6 matching bases. The source was peripheral blood, collected in the second trimester of pregnancy. The DNA sequence follows: TGTGCCAGTAGTCTACCTCAGGGGAGCTCCTATAATTCACCCCTCCACTTT. This encodes CASSLPQGSSYNSPLHF.